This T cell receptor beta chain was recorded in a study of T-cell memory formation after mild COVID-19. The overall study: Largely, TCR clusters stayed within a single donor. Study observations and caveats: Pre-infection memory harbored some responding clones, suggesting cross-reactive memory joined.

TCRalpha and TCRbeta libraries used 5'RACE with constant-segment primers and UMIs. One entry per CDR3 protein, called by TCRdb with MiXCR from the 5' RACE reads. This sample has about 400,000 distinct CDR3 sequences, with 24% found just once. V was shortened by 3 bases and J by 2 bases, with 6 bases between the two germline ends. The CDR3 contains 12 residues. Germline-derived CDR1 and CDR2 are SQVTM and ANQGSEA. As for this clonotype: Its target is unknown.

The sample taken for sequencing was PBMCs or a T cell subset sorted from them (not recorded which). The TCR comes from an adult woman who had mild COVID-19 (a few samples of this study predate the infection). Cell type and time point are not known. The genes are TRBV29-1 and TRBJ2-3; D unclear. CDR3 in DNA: TGCAGCGTTGAGCCTGTCACAGATACGCAGTATTTT. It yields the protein CSVEPVTDTQYF.